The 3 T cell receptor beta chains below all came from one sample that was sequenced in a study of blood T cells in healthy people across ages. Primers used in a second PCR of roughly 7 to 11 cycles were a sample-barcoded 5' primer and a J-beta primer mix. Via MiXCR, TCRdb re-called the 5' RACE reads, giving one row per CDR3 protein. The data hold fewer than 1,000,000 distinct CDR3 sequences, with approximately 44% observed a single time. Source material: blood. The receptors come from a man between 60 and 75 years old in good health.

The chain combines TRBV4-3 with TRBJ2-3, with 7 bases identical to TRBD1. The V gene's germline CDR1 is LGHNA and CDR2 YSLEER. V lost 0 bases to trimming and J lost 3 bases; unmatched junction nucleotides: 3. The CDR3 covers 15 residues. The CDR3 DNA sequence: TGCGCCAGCAGCCAAGAGGACAGGTGGACAGATACGCAGTATTTT. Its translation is CASSQEDRWTDTQYF.

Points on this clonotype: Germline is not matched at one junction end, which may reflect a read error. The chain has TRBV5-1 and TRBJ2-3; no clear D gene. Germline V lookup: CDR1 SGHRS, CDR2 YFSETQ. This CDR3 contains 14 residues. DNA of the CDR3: TGCGCCGGCAGCCTCGGTAGGATCACAGATACGCAGTATTTT. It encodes CAGSLGRITDTQYF.

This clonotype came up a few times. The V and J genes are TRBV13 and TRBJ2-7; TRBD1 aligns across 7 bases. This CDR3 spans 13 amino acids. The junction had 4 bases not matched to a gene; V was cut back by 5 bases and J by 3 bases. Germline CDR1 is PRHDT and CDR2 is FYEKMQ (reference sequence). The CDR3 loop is CASSGGQHYEQYF. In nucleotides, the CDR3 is TGTGCCAGCAGCGGGGGACAGCACTACGAGCAGTACTTC.